This TCR beta chain was sequenced during a study of shared clonotypes between healthy human individuals. Whole-study results and caveats: Owing to a small donor count, the genetic and exposure-history diversity represented was limited. Read depth was anticipated to influence clonotype sharing among donors.

Some clones are missing from TCRdb's copy, which holds only in-frame ones; the method was immunoSEQ multiplex PCR. The data show 450,000 to 600,000 clones, approximately 79% seen once. As to this clone: Its antigen is not identified.

Unmatched junction bases numbered 7, after V lost 2 bases and J lost 10 bases. Germline V gives CDR1 SQVTM, CDR2 ANQGSEA. This CDR3 comprises 13 residues. None of the donors, who were healthy HIV-negative adults, had recently had acute infections or vaccinations. This rearrangement joins TRBV29-1 to TRBJ1-1; 10 bases align to TRBD1. This receptor was obtained from a woman in her 40s in good health. Some clones in this sample may be carry-over from other donors' samples. The sample comprised PBMCs. The CDR3 is CSVERDRGLGAFF. Here the CDR3 DNA reads TGCAGCGTTGAAAGGGACAGGGGACTCGGAGCTTTCTTT.